A single sample gave rise to the 8 T cell receptor beta chains below, sequenced in a study of blood T cell repertoires in COVID-19. Only in-frame clones appear in the TCRdb table, and some are missing; sequencing was by immunoSEQ multiplex PCR. In the table there are 110,000 to 150,000 clones, 75% to 90% of which are singletons. Sequences were obtained from peripheral blood. These receptors were taken from a woman aged 55-69 years with active COVID-19.

This chain joins TRBV5-1 and TRBJ2-3; 12 nucleotides align to TRBD2. Germline CDR1 reads SGHRS; CDR2 reads YFSETQ. The J segment lost 2 bases and the V segment lost 3 bases, leaving 13 bases of the junction unmatched. The CDR3 has 19 residues. The CDR3 loop is CASSSAGTSGLRATDTQYF. CDR3 bases: TGCGCCAGCAGCTCCGCCGGGACTAGCGGGCTGCGGGCCACAGATACGCAGTATTTT.

This clone was recorded only once. The genes are TRBV27 and TRBJ2-1, with D possibly TRBD2 on 5 matching bases. Looked up from germline, CDR1 is MNHEY and CDR2 is SMNVEV (reference sequence). With 5 bases removed from V and 9 bases from J, the gap between germline ends came to 17 bases. The CDR3 is 14 amino acids. The CDR3 is CASSAGGWIAEQFF. As DNA, the CDR3 is TGTGCCAGCAGTGCGGGTGGATGGATAGCTGAGCAGTTCTTC.

This chain joins TRBV3-1 (or the pseudogene TRBV3-2) and TRBJ2-5; D is ambiguous. CDR3 size: 14 residues. CDR1 is LGHDT and CDR2 is YNNKEL in the germline V gene (reference sequence). Trimming stripped 1 base from V and 7 bases from J, with 13 bases between. The CDR3 sequence is CASSQVHEAGTQYF. As DNA, the CDR3 is TGTGCCAGCAGCCAAGTTCACGAAGCTGGGACCCAGTACTTC.

The rearrangement joins TRBV3-1 (or the pseudogene TRBV3-2) to TRBJ1-6; D perhaps matches TRBD1 (5 bases). The CDR3 length is 14 residues. Germline V gene data show CDR1 as LGHDT and CDR2 as YNNKEL (reference sequence). V lost 6 bases, J lost 0 bases, and 6 bases lay in between. CDR3 nucleotides: TGTGCCAGCAGAGACAGCTCCTATAATTCACCCCTCCACTTT. It specifies CASRDSSYNSPLHF.

The genes are TRBV3-1 (or the pseudogene TRBV3-2) and TRBJ2-7, with 9 bases aligning to TRBD2. This CDR3 comprises 15 residues. Per germline, CDR1 LGHDT and CDR2 YNNKEL (reference sequence). Trimming took 5 bases from V and 1 from J; bases not matched to a gene: 6. The CDR3 coding sequence is TGTGCCAGCAGCGCCGGACTAGCGATTTCCTACGAGCAGTACTTC. Amino acid sequence: CASSAGLAISYEQYF.

The sample holds one count of this clone. J is TRBJ2-3 and V is TRBV30, with TRBD2 identical over 11 bases. Germline trimming cut 3 bases from V and 3 bases from J; bases unmatched to any gene: 8. CDR3 length equals 16 residues. Germline-derived CDR1 and CDR2 are GTSNPN and SVGIG (reference sequence). The CDR3: CAWRLAGAVKTDTQYF. As DNA, the CDR3 is TGTGCCTGGAGACTAGCGGGAGCGGTTAAGACAGATACGCAGTATTTT.

The gene calls are TRBV6-2 or TRBV6-3 and TRBJ1-1; maybe TRBD1 (6 bases). The CDR3 totals 16 residues. The germline gives CDR1 MNHEY, CDR2 SVGEGT. With 0 bases removed from V and 3 bases from J, the gap between germline ends came to 14 bases. CDR3 DNA sequence: TGTGCCAGCAGTTACTCGATGGGGGGGCGGTACACTGAAGCTTTCTTT. This codes for CASSYSMGGRYTEAFF.

Details on this clone: This specimen includes other DNA sequences encoding the same CDR3. This rearrangement joins TRBV19 to TRBJ1-1; 7 bases match TRBD1. Germline trimming cut 3 bases from V and 2 bases from J; bases unmatched to any gene: 3. The CDR3 covers 14 residues. Germline V lookup: CDR1 LNHDA, CDR2 SQIVND (reference sequence). The chain's CDR3 is CASSIGTANTEAFF. In nucleotides, the CDR3 is TGTGCCAGTAGTATCGGGACAGCTAACACTGAAGCTTTCTTT.